This entry lists 24 T cell receptor beta chains sequenced from one sample in a study of T cell repertoires in cytomegalovirus infection. From the reads, TCRdb called clonotypes with MiXCR, one entry per CDR3 protein. The repertoire holds 700,000 to 900,000 distinct CDR3 sequences, with about 27% as singletons. No antigens are known for them. The sequencing here drew on cultured CD8+ T cells from PBMCs, taken from culture after CMV antigen stimulation. The receptors stem from a human donor in good health (CMV status not recorded). Some clones in this sample may be carry-over from other donors' samples.

This clonotype showed up just a few times. The V and J genes are TRBV27 and TRBJ2-5, with 8 bases matching TRBD1. The ends lost 3 bases at V and 2 bases at J; junction bases unmatched: 8. Germline CDR1 is MNHEY and CDR2 is SMNVEV (reference sequence). The CDR3 loop spans 16 amino acids. The CDR3 region has the DNA TGTGCCAGCAGTTTGGGGACAGGCGAAATTCAAGAGACCCAGTACTTC. It translates to CASSLGTGEIQETQYF.

The chain has TRBV19 and TRBJ2-1, with D possibly TRBD1 on 7 matching bases. The germline V gene encodes CDR1 LNHDA and CDR2 SQIVND (reference sequence). Trimming removed 4 bases from V and 8 bases from J, with 15 bases in between. This CDR3 comprises 14 residues. This CDR3 is CASSTGAGGHEQFF. As DNA, the CDR3 is TGTGCCAGTAGTACCGGGGCAGGGGGGCATGAGCAGTTCTTC.

The genes are TRBV11-3 and TRBJ1-1; TRBD1 is a possible D gene (5 bases). The CDR3 consists of 17 residues. Trimming shortened V by 4 bases and J by 0 bases, and 18 bases separated the two germline ends. In germline, CDR1 is SGHNT, CDR2 YENEEA. CDR3 sequence reads: CASSYGGRGYMNTEAFF. The DNA for the CDR3 is TGTGCCAGCAGCTACGGCGGGAGGGGATACATGAACACTGAAGCTTTCTTT.

The chain carries TRBV9 and TRBJ1-1; maybe TRBD1 (6 bases). V was clipped by 0 bases and J by 4 bases, with 13 bases between them. Germline V CDR1 and CDR2: SGDLS, YYNGEE. The CDR3 length is 15 residues. The CDR3 sequence is CASSVGRGGGTEAFF. In DNA, the CDR3 is TGTGCCAGCAGCGTAGGGAGAGGAGGGGGCACTGAAGCTTTCTTT.

This clonotype was found a few times. Here the CDR3 DNA reads TGTGCCAGTACCCGGAGACCGACCAATTCACCCCTCCACTTT. Its translation: CASTRRPTNSPLHF. The chain carries TRBV19 and TRBJ1-6; D unresolved. The CDR3 runs 14 residues. The germline CDR1 and CDR2 sequences are LNHDA and SQIVND (reference sequence). With 7 bases removed from V and 7 bases from J, the gap between germline ends came to 14 bases.

The rearrangement links TRBV27 to TRBJ2-1; 7 bases line up with TRBD1. CDR1 is MNHEY, CDR2 SMNVEV, per germline (reference sequence). The CDR3 loop spans 18 amino acids. Germline trimming cut 1 base from V and 14 bases from J; bases unmatched to any gene: 23. The CDR3 protein is CASSLWDSLGAPTMKEFF. The CDR3 DNA follows: TGTGCCAGCAGTTTATGGGACAGCCTGGGAGCTCCTACAATGAAGGAGTTCTTC.

This chain joins TRBV6-6 and TRBJ2-1; D uncertain. Matching the DNA end better, TRBJ2-7 makes the J call doubtful. This CDR3 comprises 12 residues. Germline loops: CDR1 MNHNY, CDR2 SVGAGI (reference sequence). The DNA of the CDR3 is TGTGCCCACGGAAGCACTCGAAATGAGCAGTACTTC. It encodes CAHGSTRNEQYF.

The chain combines TRBV27 with TRBJ2-1; D is perhaps TRBD1 (6 bases). This CDR3 region has 18 residues. From germline, CDR1 is MNHEY and CDR2 SMNVEV (reference sequence). The germline V and J ends were trimmed by 3 bases and 2 bases, with 20 bases remaining between them. The DNA for the CDR3 is TGTGCCAGCAGTTTGGGCCCCGTGGGGGCCCACACCTACAATGAGCAGTTCTTC. Its translation: CASSLGPVGAHTYNEQFF.

This clonotype was recorded a few times. J is TRBJ1-1 and V is TRBV6-5; 7 positions match TRBD1. CDR3 length equals 14 residues. V dropped 7 bases and J dropped 3; count of bases not matched to a gene: 8. CDR1 and CDR2 from the germline V gene are MNHEY and SVGAGI. CDR3 sequence (DNA): TGTGCCAGCACACCGACAGGGTTGGACACTGAAGCTTTCTTT. Translated: CASTPTGLDTEAFF.

This clonotype was counted only a few times. The J gene is TRBJ1-6, the V gene TRBV6-1, with TRBD1 matching over 7 bases. The length of the CDR3 is 19 residues. Trimming at V came to 6 bases and at J to 8 bases, leaving 22 bases not matched to a gene. Germline lookup yields CDR1 MNHNS and CDR2 SASEGT. The CDR3 DNA follows: TGTGCCAGCAGGTCCACCCCCAGGGGGGCCGTACGGCCGGATTCACCCCTCCACTTT. This translates into CASRSTPRGAVRPDSPLHF.

This chain links TRBV11-2 with TRBJ1-1; D possibly corresponds to TRBD1 (5 bases). Looked up from germline, CDR1 is SGHAT and CDR2 is FQNNGV. The V and J ends lost 5 bases and 0 bases respectively, with 13 bases between them. The CDR3 runs to 15 residues. The CDR3 nucleotides read TGTGCCAGCAGCGAGTGGGGCTTAGTGAACACTGAAGCTTTCTTT. Its translation: CASSEWGLVNTEAFF.

This clonotype was seen more than once but under ten times. The chain joins TRBV4-3 to TRBJ2-1; a weak D match, TRBD2 (6 bases). The CDR3 sequence is 18 residues long. V was clipped by 0 bases and J by 2 bases, with 17 bases between them. Germline CDR1 and CDR2: LGHNA and YSLEER. The CDR3 DNA reads as TGCGCCAGCAGCCAAGATCCGCCTAGCGCGACCACCTACAATGAGCAGTTCTTC. Translated, it gives CASSQDPPSATTYNEQFF.

In its sample, this clonotype was seen a few times. This chain joins TRBV5-6 and TRBJ1-2; D remains ambiguous. The CDR3 is made up of 17 amino acids. The V and J ends lost 0 bases and 2 bases respectively, with 17 bases between them. The germline CDR1 and CDR2 sequences are SGHDT and YYEEEE. CDR3 loop: CASSLDSLGRTNYGYTF. As DNA, the CDR3 is TGTGCCAGCAGCTTGGACTCTCTTGGCAGGACCAACTATGGCTACACCTTC.

The chain is built from TRBV27 and TRBJ2-5; the match to TRBD2 covers 7 bases. Germline lookup yields CDR1 MNHEY and CDR2 SMNVEV (reference sequence). This CDR3 region has 14 residues. The CDR3, as DNA: TGTGCTACAGCAGTGGGGGGGTTGGGAGAGACCCAGTACTTC. Its protein product is CATAVGGLGETQYF.

DNA for the CDR3: TGTGCCATACAGGGGGTTCGCTATGGCTACACCTTC. Amino acids: CAIQGVRYGYTF. The chain carries TRBV2 and TRBJ1-2; TRBD1 matches at 8 bases. CDR1 is SNHLY and CDR2 is FYNNEI in the germline V gene. The length of the CDR3 is 12 residues. V gave up 10 bases and J gave up 4 bases; unmatched junction bases: 5.

This clonotype was observed a few times. The J gene is TRBJ1-1, the V gene TRBV7-9; unclear D gene. Trimming removed 5 bases from V and 7 bases from J, with 8 bases in between. This CDR3 is 11 amino acids long. Germline V CDR1 and CDR2: SEHNR, FQNEAQ (reference sequence). For the CDR3, the DNA is TGTGCCAGCAGCCCAAGGAGTGAAGCTTTCTTT. Translation gives CASSPRSEAFF. The full variable domain, rest sourced from reference TRBV7-9 and TRBJ1-1, is DTGVSQNPRHKITKRGQNVTFRCDPISEHNRLYWYRQTLGQGPEFLTYFQNEAQLEKSRLLSDRFSAERPKGSFSTLEIQRTEQGDSAMYLCASSPRSEAFFGQGTRLTVV.

This clonotype was seen a few times. This rearrangement joins TRBV7-2 to TRBJ2-7; 10 bases align to TRBD2. The CDR3 contains 16 residues. Germline CDR1 is SGHTA and CDR2 is FQGNSA. V trimming: 6 bases; J trimming: 5 bases; junction bases outside the gene matches: 13. This CDR3 reads CASSLPSGTSENEQYF. The CDR3, as DNA: TGTGCCAGCAGTCTACCCTCGGGGACTAGCGAAAACGAGCAGTACTTC.

In this sample, this clonotype turned up a few times. The chain couples TRBV9 to TRBJ2-5, with D maybe TRBD2 (6 bases). The V and J ends lost 0 bases and 0 bases respectively, with 6 bases between them. Germline-derived CDR1 and CDR2 are SGDLS and YYNGEE. The CDR3 covers 14 residues. The CDR3 protein is CASSVGDYQETQYF. CDR3 bases: TGTGCCAGCAGCGTAGGGGACTACCAAGAGACCCAGTACTTC. The full variable domain, with the rest looked up from reference TRBV9 and TRBJ2-5, is DSGVTQTPKHLITATGQRVTLRCSPRSGDLSVYWYQQSLDQGLQFLIQYYNGEERAKGNILERFSAQQFPDLHSELNLSSLELGDSALYFCASSVGDYQETQYFGPGTRLLVL.

As for this clonotype: This may be a read error, as it is one base from a much larger clone. The genes are TRBV6-2 or TRBV6-3 and TRBJ1-1; the match to TRBD1 covers 7 bases. Germline V gene lookup returns CDR1 MNHEY and CDR2 SVGEGT. The CDR3 length is 17 residues. V lost 3 bases to trimming and J lost 2 bases; unmatched junction nucleotides: 12. CDR3 nucleotides: TGTGCCAGCAGTTATCTACAGGGGAGCGGCCTCAACACTGAAGCTTTCTTT. Protein product: CASSYLQGSGLNTEAFF.

In this sample, this clonotype turned up a few times. V usage is TRBV4-1 and J usage is TRBJ2-3; tentative D call: TRBD1 (5 bases). Germline V gives CDR1 MGHRA, CDR2 YSYEKL. CDR3 size: 17 residues. V was cut by 4 bases and J by 2 bases, with 19 bases left in between. The chain's CDR3 is CASSPYPQGPHTDTQYF. The CDR3 bases are TGCGCCAGCAGCCCATATCCTCAGGGTCCACACACAGATACGCAGTATTTT.

This clonotype was seen a handful of times. The rearrangement links TRBV7-9 to TRBJ1-1; TRBD1 is a possible D gene (5 bases). This CDR3 contains 13 residues. Between the trimmed V and J ends, which lost 8 bases and 5 bases, there was a span of 15 bases. Germline V gene lookup returns CDR1 SEHNR and CDR2 FQNEAQ (reference sequence). This CDR3 is CASGGRGQTEAFF. CDR3 coding DNA: TGTGCCAGCGGCGGAAGGGGTCAGACTGAAGCTTTCTTT.

This clonotype showed up just a few times. The CDR3 region has the DNA TGTGCCAGCAGGGCCGGGACTTCAGAGCAGTACTTC. Protein: CASRAGTSEQYF. The chain has TRBV5-4 and TRBJ2-7; weak D call: TRBD2 (6 bases). Looked up from germline, CDR1 is SGHNT and CDR2 is YYREEE (reference sequence). This CDR3 has 12 residues. The ends were cut back, 5 bases at V and 7 bases at J, with 13 bases in the middle.

V usage is TRBV7-9 and J usage is TRBJ1-4; 10 bases agree with TRBD1. V was clipped by 5 bases and J by 4 bases; unmatched bases: 13. Germline V gene data show CDR1 as SEHNR and CDR2 as FQNEAQ (reference sequence). The CDR3 sequence is 18 residues long. The CDR3 loop reads CASSPKATTGGNNEKLFF. The CDR3 DNA reads as TGTGCCAGCAGCCCGAAAGCGACGACAGGGGGCAATAATGAAAAACTGTTTTTT.

This chain links TRBV4-3 with TRBJ2-3; 10 bases are shared with TRBD1. The germline gives CDR1 LGHNA, CDR2 YSLEER. With 0 bases clipped from V and 4 bases from J, the junction kept 10 bases outside the gene matches. CDR3 length: 18 amino acids. As DNA, the CDR3 is TGCGCCAGCAGCCAAGAAGACTGGGGACAGGGGACGTCAGATACGCAGTATTTT. It encodes CASSQEDWGQGTSDTQYF.